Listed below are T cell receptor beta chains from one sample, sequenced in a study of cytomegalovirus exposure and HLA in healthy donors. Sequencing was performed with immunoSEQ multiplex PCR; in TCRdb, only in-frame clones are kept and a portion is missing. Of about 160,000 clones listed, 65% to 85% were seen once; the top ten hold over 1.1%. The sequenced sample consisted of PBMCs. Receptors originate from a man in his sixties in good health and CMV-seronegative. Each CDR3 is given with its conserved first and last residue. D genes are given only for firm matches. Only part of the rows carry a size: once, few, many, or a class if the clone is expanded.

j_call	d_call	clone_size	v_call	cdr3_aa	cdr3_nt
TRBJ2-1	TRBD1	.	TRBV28	CASSSGTGLNEQFF	TGTGCCAGCAGTTCCGGGACAGGGCTCAATGAGCAGTTCTTC
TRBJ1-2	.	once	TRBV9	CASSVDVRAYYGYTF	TGTGCCAGCAGCGTAGATGTCAGGGCTTACTATGGCTACACCTTC
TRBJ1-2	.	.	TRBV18	CASSPLGQGRMSGYTF	TGTGCCAGCTCACCATTGGGCCAGGGCAGGATGTCGGGCTACACCTTC
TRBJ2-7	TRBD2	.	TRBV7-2	CASSLGYSGGAYEQYF	TGTGCCAGCAGCTTGGGGTATAGCGGGGGGGCCTACGAGCAGTACTTC
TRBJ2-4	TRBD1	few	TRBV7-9	CASSLPGTGAGAKNIQYF	TGTGCCAGCAGCTTACCCGGGACAGGGGCCGGAGCCAAAAACATTCAGTACTTC
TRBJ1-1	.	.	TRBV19	CASSIDLIRAEAFF	TGTGCCAGTAGTATAGATCTGATCAGGGCGGAAGCTTTCTTT
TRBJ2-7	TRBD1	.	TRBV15	CATSDRQGTYEQYF	TGTGCCACCAGCGACCGACAGGGAACCTACGAGCAGTACTTC
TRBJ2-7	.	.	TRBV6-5	CASSPTGTPSYEQYF	TGTGCCAGCAGCCCTACAGGGACCCCCTCCTACGAGCAGTACTTC
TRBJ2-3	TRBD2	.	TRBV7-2	CASSSERGGLEDTQYF	TGTGCCAGCAGCTCAGAGCGGGGGGGTCTAGAGGATACGCAGTATTTT
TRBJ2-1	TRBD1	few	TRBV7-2	CASSLVGGTGGYPGEQFF	TGTGCCAGCAGCTTAGTAGGTGGGACAGGGGGCTACCCAGGGGAGCAGTTCTTC
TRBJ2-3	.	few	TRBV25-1	CASSGGHPLKDTQYF	TGTGCCAGCAGTGGGGGACACCCTCTGAAGGATACGCAGTATTTT
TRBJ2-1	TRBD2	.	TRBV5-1	CASSLERGNYNEQFF	TGCGCCAGCAGCTTGGAGCGGGGGAACTACAATGAGCAGTTCTTC
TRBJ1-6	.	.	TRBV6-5	CASQMAGHLHF	TGTGCCAGCCAGATGGCAGGTCACCTCCACTTT
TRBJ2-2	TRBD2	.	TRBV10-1	CASSQASGSTGELFF	TGCGCCAGCAGCCAGGCTAGCGGGAGTACCGGGGAGCTGTTTTTT
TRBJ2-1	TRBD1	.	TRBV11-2	CASSLRRTGGYEQFF	TGTGCCAGCAGCTTAAGGCGGACAGGGGGGTATGAGCAGTTCTTC
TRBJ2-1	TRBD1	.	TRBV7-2	CASSRDRVNEQFF	TGTGCCAGCAGCCGCGACAGGGTTAATGAGCAGTTCTTC
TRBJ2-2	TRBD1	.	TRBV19	CASSSQGVGELFF	TGTGCCAGTAGTAGCCAGGGGGTCGGGGAGCTGTTTTTT
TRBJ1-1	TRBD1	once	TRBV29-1	CSVSRQGRNTEAFF	TGCAGCGTCTCAAGACAGGGGAGGAACACTGAAGCTTTCTTT
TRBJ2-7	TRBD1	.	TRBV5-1	CASSPSRDRADEQYF	TGCGCCAGCAGCCCATCTCGCGACAGGGCGGACGAGCAGTACTTC
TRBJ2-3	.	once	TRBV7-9	CSSSPPGGAPTDTQYF	TGTTCCAGCAGCCCCCCCGGGGGAGCGCCCACAGATACGCAGTATTTT
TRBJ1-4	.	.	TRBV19	CASREGVTGEKLFF	TGTGCCAGTCGTGAAGGGGTGACCGGGGAAAAACTGTTTTTT
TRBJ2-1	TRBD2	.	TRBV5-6	CASSRTSLSYNEQFF	TGTGCCAGCAGCCGGACTAGTCTTTCCTACAATGAGCAGTTCTTC
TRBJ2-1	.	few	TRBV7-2	CASSLAGGPTYNEQFF	TGTGCCAGCAGCTTAGCGGGGGGGCCGACCTACAATGAGCAGTTCTTC
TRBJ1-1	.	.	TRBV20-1	CSARGGGEAFF	TGCAGTGCTAGAGGGGGGGGTGAAGCTTTCTTT
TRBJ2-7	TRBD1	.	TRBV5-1	CASSLSDRAISYEQYF	TGCGCCAGCAGCCTATCAGACAGGGCGATTTCCTACGAGCAGTACTTC
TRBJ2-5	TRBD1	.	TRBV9	CASSVGGTGVGETQYF	TGTGCCAGCAGCGTAGGCGGGACAGGGGTTGGGGAGACCCAGTACTTC
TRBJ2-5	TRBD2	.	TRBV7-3	CASSPGLAGETQYF	TGTGCCAGCAGCCCGGGCCTAGCGGGAGAGACCCAGTACTTC
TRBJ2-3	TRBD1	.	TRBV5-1	CASSLGGDRATDTQYF	TGCGCCAGCAGCTTGGGTGGGGACAGGGCAACAGATACGCAGTATTTT
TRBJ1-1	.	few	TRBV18	CASSQGQMNTEAFF	TGTGCCAGCTCACAGGGACAAATGAACACTGAAGCTTTCTTT
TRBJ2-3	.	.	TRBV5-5	CASSWGEYTDTQYF	TGTGCCAGCAGCTGGGGGGAGTACACAGATACGCAGTATTTT
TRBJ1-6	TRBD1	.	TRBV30	CAWDRGLNSPLHF	TGTGCCTGGGACAGGGGTTTGAATTCACCCCTCCACTTT
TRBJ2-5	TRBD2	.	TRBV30	CAWRKTSGIGETQYF	TGTGCCTGGAGGAAGACTAGCGGGATTGGGGAGACCCAGTACTTC
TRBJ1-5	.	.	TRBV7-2	CASSSPNQPQHF	TGTGCCAGCAGCTCCCCAAATCAGCCCCAGCATTTT
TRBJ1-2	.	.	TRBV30	CAWSARFYGYTF	TGTGCCTGGAGTGCCCGTTTCTATGGCTACACCTTC
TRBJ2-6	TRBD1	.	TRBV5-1	CASSLQGARSGANVLTF	TGCGCCAGCAGCTTACAGGGGGCGCGGTCCGGGGCCAACGTCCTGACTTTC
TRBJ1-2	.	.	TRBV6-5	CASSYSPKPKLYGYTF	TGTGCCAGCAGTTACTCGCCCAAACCGAAACTCTATGGCTACACCTTC
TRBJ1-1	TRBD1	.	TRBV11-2	CASSLWGTANTEAFF	TGTGCCAGCAGCTTATGGGGGACAGCGAACACTGAAGCTTTCTTT
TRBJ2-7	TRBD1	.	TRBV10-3	CAISGPPDETGGHEQYF	TGTGCCATCAGTGGTCCCCCCGACGAGACAGGGGGCCACGAGCAGTACTTC
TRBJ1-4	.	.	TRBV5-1	CASSLDSANEKLFF	TGCGCCAGCAGCTTGGACAGTGCTAATGAAAAACTGTTTTTT
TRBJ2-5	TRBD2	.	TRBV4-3	CASSLYALAGEVGTQYF	TGCGCCAGCAGCCTATACGCACTAGCGGGAGAAGTGGGGACCCAGTACTTC
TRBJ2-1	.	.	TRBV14	CASSLESAEFF	TGTGCCAGCAGCCTGGAGTCGGCGGAGTTCTTC
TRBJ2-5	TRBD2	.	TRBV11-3	CASSPGGSGDRETQYF	TGTGCCAGCAGCCCGGGAGGTAGCGGGGATCGAGAGACCCAGTACTTC
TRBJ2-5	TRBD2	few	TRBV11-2	CASRLAPGLAAQETQYF	TGTGCCAGCAGACTAGCACCGGGACTAGCGGCACAAGAGACCCAGTACTTC
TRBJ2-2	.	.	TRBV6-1	CASSDKTGELFF	TGTGCCAGCAGTGACAAAACCGGGGAGCTGTTTTTT
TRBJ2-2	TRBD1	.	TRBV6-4	CASSEDRGIRELFF	TGTGCCAGCAGTGAAGACAGGGGTATTAGGGAGCTGTTTTTT
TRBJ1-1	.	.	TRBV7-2	CASSLDPGTEAFF	TGTGCCAGCAGCTTGGATCCAGGGACTGAAGCTTTCTTT
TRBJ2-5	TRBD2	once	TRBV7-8	CASSHSGIEETQYF	TGTGCCAGCAGCCATAGCGGGATTGAAGAGACCCAGTACTTC
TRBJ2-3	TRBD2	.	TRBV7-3	CASSLAGGGGGINTDTQYF	TGTGCCAGCAGCTTAGCTGGCGGGGGCGGGGGGATAAACACAGATACGCAGTATTTT
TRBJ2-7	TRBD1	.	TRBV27	CASSLSPLGQGVTYEQYF	TGTGCCAGCAGTTTATCACCTCTAGGACAGGGGGTAACCTACGAGCAGTACTTC
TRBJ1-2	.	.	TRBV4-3	CASSQGEGSNYGYTF	TGCGCCAGCAGCCAAGGGGAGGGCAGTAACTATGGCTACACCTTC
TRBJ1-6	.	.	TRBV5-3	CARSLSGSYNSPLHF	TGTGCCAGAAGCTTGTCGGGCTCCTATAATTCACCCCTCCACTTT
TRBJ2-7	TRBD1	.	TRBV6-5	CASSPRQGAYEQYF	TGTGCCAGCAGTCCCAGACAGGGGGCCTACGAGCAGTACTTC
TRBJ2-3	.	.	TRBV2	CASRSSADTQYF	TGTGCTAGCCGGTCTAGCGCAGATACGCAGTATTTT